One and the same sample provided the 28 T cell receptor beta chains below, sequenced in a study of CD8+CD57+ T cells in acquired aplastic anemia. Researchers used genomic DNA as the template to profile TCR beta VDJ and CDR3. Using its own MiXCR run on the reads, TCRdb lists one record per CDR3 protein. This sample has under 200,000 distinct CDR3 sequences, with approximately 52% found just once. All patients picked for sequencing had shown, by flow cytometry, an expansion of CD8+CD57+ cells. The sample consisted of sorted CD4+, CD8+, or CD8+CD57+ T cells (not recorded which) from PBMCs. The receptors shown here come from a human donor with aplastic anemia.

This clonotype was counted a few times. The chain joins TRBV20-1 to TRBJ1-5; 9 positions agree with TRBD1. The junction had 7 bases not matched to a gene; V was cut back by 0 bases and J by 7 bases. The CDR3 spans 15 residues. Germline V gene sequence: CDR1 DFQATT, CDR2 SNEGSKA (reference sequence). This CDR3 reads CSARDSQGARQPQHF. In DNA form, the CDR3 reads TGCAGTGCTAGAGATTCACAGGGGGCGAGGCAGCCCCAGCATTTT.

The rearrangement links TRBV20-1 to TRBJ2-7; the match to TRBD2 covers 9 bases. The ends lost 1 base at V and 1 base at J; junction bases unmatched: 5. CDR1 is DFQATT and CDR2 is SNEGSKA in the germline V gene (reference sequence). The CDR3 spans 15 residues. The CDR3 reads CSARAGAGGSYEQYF. As DNA, the CDR3 is TGCAGTGCTAGAGCAGGTGCGGGAGGGTCCTACGAGCAGTACTTC.

This sequence joins TRBV24-1 and TRBJ1-5; 11 bases are a match to TRBD1. CDR3 length: 16 residues. From germline, CDR1 is KGHDR and CDR2 SFDVKD. Trimming took 3 bases from V and 6 from J; bases not matched to a gene: 6. Here the CDR3 reads CATSDTGTGGGQPQHF. The CDR3 DNA reads as TGTGCCACCAGTGATACCGGGACAGGGGGTGGTCAGCCCCAGCATTTT.

The sample holds many counts of this clonotype. This sequence joins TRBV7-2 and TRBJ1-1; 7 positions agree with TRBD1. The CDR3 extends over 14 amino acids. Per the germline V gene, CDR1 is SGHTA and CDR2 is FQGNSA. After removal of 5 bases from V and 2 bases from J, the junction contained 5 bases not matched to a gene. The CDR3 bases are TGTGCCAGCAGCCGGGACAGACTCAACACTGAAGCTTTCTTT. Its protein product is CASSRDRLNTEAFF.

V is TRBV24-1 and J is TRBJ2-1; possible D gene TRBD2, 6 bases. Germline-derived CDR1 and CDR2 are KGHDR and SFDVKD. Trimming shortened V by 3 bases and J by 5 bases, and 16 bases separated the two germline ends. CDR3 size: 16 residues. The CDR3: CATSDPTTSANNEQFF. The CDR3 nucleotides are TGTGCCACCAGTGATCCAACGACTAGTGCAAACAATGAGCAGTTCTTC.

In this sample, this clonotype turned up a few times. The chain combines TRBV4-3 with TRBJ1-1; D remains ambiguous. The CDR3 extends over 15 amino acids. Germline values: CDR1 LGHNA, CDR2 YSLEER. V was cut by 2 bases and J by 4 bases, with 14 bases left in between. The CDR3 sequence is CASSQSFRLSTEAFF. Here the CDR3 DNA reads TGCGCCAGCAGCCAAAGTTTCAGGTTGAGCACTGAAGCTTTCTTT.

This clonotype was seen repeatedly, ten times or more. The chain carries TRBV9 and TRBJ1-1; unclear D gene. The ends were cut back, 1 base at V and 1 base at J, with 8 bases in the middle. This CDR3 region has 14 residues. Germline V lookup: CDR1 SGDLS, CDR2 YYNGEE. CDR3 loop: CASSVIVGNTEAFF. The CDR3 DNA is TGTGCCAGCAGCGTAATCGTCGGGAACACTGAAGCTTTCTTT.

The sample holds many counts of this clonotype. This chain joins TRBV20-1 and TRBJ2-1, with TRBD2 identical over 7 bases. CDR3 length: 14 amino acids. With V trimmed by 0 bases and J by 9 bases, 8 bases remained unmatched. Germline V gene data show CDR1 as DFQATT and CDR2 as SNEGSKA (reference sequence). The CDR3 loop is CSAREGEGHREQFF. Written as DNA, the CDR3 is TGCAGTGCTAGAGAGGGGGAGGGCCACCGTGAGCAGTTCTTC.

The rearrangement uses TRBV7-9 and TRBJ1-2; a possible D gene is TRBD1 (6 bases). Germline CDR1 and CDR2: SEHNR and FQNEAQ (reference sequence). The CDR3 is 14 residues long. The germline V and J ends were trimmed by 5 bases and 7 bases, with 17 bases remaining between them. Here the CDR3 reads CASSGGLPERGYTF. Here the CDR3 DNA reads TGTGCCAGCAGCGGGGGCCTCCCCGAGCGTGGCTACACCTTC. The whole variable domain, remainder taken from reference TRBV7-9 and TRBJ1-2, is DTGVSQNPRHKITKRGQNVTFRCDPISEHNRLYWYRQTLGQGPEFLTYFQNEAQLEKSRLLSDRFSAERPKGSFSTLEIQRTEQGDSAMYLCASSGGLPERGYTFGSGTRLTVV.

The V gene is TRBV29-1, the J gene TRBJ1-1; D gene unclear. The V end was cut by 5 bases, the J end by 11 bases, with 9 bases between. CDR1 and CDR2 (germline): SQVTM, ANQGSEA. This CDR3 region has 9 residues. CDR3 protein: CSVSSGAFF. In nucleotides, the CDR3 is TGCAGCGTTTCCTCCGGGGCTTTCTTT.

The chain is built from TRBV24-1 and TRBJ2-2, with D maybe TRBD2 (7 bases). V lost 3 bases, J lost 4 bases, and 11 bases lay in between. CDR3 length: 15 residues. In germline, CDR1 is KGHDR, CDR2 SFDVKD. Here the CDR3 DNA reads TGTGCCACCAGTGATAGGGGGGGTGTCACCGGGGAGCTGTTTTTT. Residues: CATSDRGGVTGELFF.

This clonotype was observed at least ten times. The chain carries TRBV2 and TRBJ2-7, with a weak D call TRBD1 (5 bases). CDR3 length equals 14 residues. V was shortened by 5 bases and J by 4 bases, with 15 bases between the two germline ends. Germline loops: CDR1 SNHLY, CDR2 FYNNEI. The CDR3 region has the DNA TGTGCCAGCAGTCAGGGAATAAGGGGATACGAGCAGTACTTC. Amino acids: CASSQGIRGYEQYF.

The V and J genes are TRBV2 and TRBJ1-2; 9 bases are shared with TRBD1. This CDR3 has 14 amino acids. The junction had 7 bases not matched to a gene; V was cut back by 7 bases and J by 4 bases. Germline assignment: CDR1 SNHLY and CDR2 FYNNEI. The CDR3 here is CASNWGQGSYGYTF. CDR3 DNA: TGTGCCAGCAATTGGGGACAGGGATCCTATGGCTACACCTTC.

In its sample, this clonotype was seen many times. The chain links TRBV30 to TRBJ1-2, with D perhaps TRBD1 (5 bases). Germline assignment: CDR1 GTSNPN and CDR2 SVGIG (reference sequence). Trimming removed 1 base from V and 7 bases from J, with 13 bases in between. This CDR3 region has 13 residues. CDR3 protein: CAWSGSSGPGYTF. CDR3 nucleotides: TGTGCCTGGAGTGGCAGCTCAGGGCCTGGCTACACCTTC.

The rearrangement uses TRBV5-1 and TRBJ1-1; 8 bases map to TRBD1. This CDR3 is 14 amino acids long. V gave up 4 bases and J gave up 4 bases; unmatched junction bases: 6. Germline CDR1 is SGHRS and CDR2 is YFSETQ. The DNA for the CDR3 is TGCGCCAGCAGCCCAGGGGGCGTGGGCACTGAAGCTTTCTTT. This gives the protein CASSPGGVGTEAFF.

The chain uses TRBV15 and TRBJ1-1; D is unclear. The CDR3 spans 14 residues. Germline values: CDR1 LNHNV, CDR2 YYDKDF (reference sequence). The germline V and J ends were trimmed by 1 base and 0 bases, with 6 bases remaining between them. Here the CDR3 reads CATSRGGMNTEAFF. The DNA for the CDR3 is TGTGCCACCAGCAGAGGGGGTATGAACACTGAAGCTTTCTTT.

In its sample, this clonotype was seen many times. CDR3 sequence: CATSSEPTYEQYF. The CDR3 coding sequence is TGTGCCACCAGCAGCGAACCTACCTACGAGCAGTACTTC. V is TRBV15 and J is TRBJ2-7; D gene ambiguous. Germline V gene lookup returns CDR1 LNHNV and CDR2 YYDKDF (reference sequence). The CDR3 loop spans 13 amino acids. The germline V and J ends were trimmed by 3 bases and 2 bases, with 8 bases remaining between them.

This clonotype was recorded many times. The gene calls are TRBV9 and TRBJ2-1; D may match TRBD1 or TRBD2 (6 bases each). V lost 0 bases and J 9 bases, leaving 22 bases between the germline ends. The germline CDR1 and CDR2 sequences are SGDLS and YYNGEE. The CDR3 totals 17 residues. CDR3 coding DNA: TGTGCCAGCAGCGTAGGGGTGGGGGGCGCCCGCGAGGGTGAGCAGTTCTTC. It is translated as CASSVGVGGAREGEQFF.

This clonotype was recorded at least ten times. This chain links TRBV20-1 with TRBJ2-7; D is unresolved. Germline values: CDR1 DFQATT, CDR2 SNEGSKA (reference sequence). The CDR3 totals 14 residues. Trimming pared 0 bases from V and 0 bases from J, leaving 9 bases between. CDR3 nucleotides: TGCAGTGCTAGAGATAGGCGTCGCTCCTACGAGCAGTACTTC. This translates into CSARDRRRSYEQYF.

This chain links TRBV2 with TRBJ1-2; D remains ambiguous. Germline CDR1 and CDR2: SNHLY and FYNNEI. Trimming left V 3 bases short and J 8 bases short, with 16 bases between. This CDR3 contains 14 residues. CDR3 sequence reads: CASSEAHLSGGYTF. The CDR3 DNA is TGTGCCAGCAGTGAGGCACATCTCTCTGGGGGCTACACCTTC.

The chain combines TRBV2 with TRBJ2-1; D ambiguous. The CDR3 has 12 residues. From germline, CDR1 is SNHLY and CDR2 FYNNEI. The V end was cut by 2 bases, the J end by 9 bases, with 8 bases between. The CDR3 coding sequence is TGTGCCAGCAGTGAATCCGACGGTGAGCAGTTCTTC. This sequence encodes CASSESDGEQFF.

J is TRBJ2-1 and V is TRBV5-1; 10 nucleotides line up with TRBD1. Trimming cost V 7 bases and J 5 bases; bases outside gene matches: 9. This CDR3 comprises 15 residues. The germline CDR1 and CDR2 sequences are SGHRS and YFSETQ. CDR3 sequence (DNA): TGCGCCAGCCTTTACTCCGGGACAGGGGACAATGAGCAGTTCTTC. Protein sequence: CASLYSGTGDNEQFF.

This chain links TRBV20-1 with TRBJ1-1; possibly TRBD1 for D (6 bases). Between the trimmed V and J ends, which lost 4 bases and 6 bases, there was a span of 15 bases. This CDR3 contains 13 residues. Germline CDR1 is DFQATT and CDR2 is SNEGSKA (reference sequence). The CDR3 loop reads CSATGNREAEAFF. CDR3 nucleotides: TGCAGTGCTACCGGAAACAGGGAGGCTGAAGCTTTCTTT.

This sequence joins TRBV29-1 and TRBJ2-7; D is ambiguous. Germline V gene sequence: CDR1 SQVTM, CDR2 ANQGSEA. The CDR3 runs 12 residues. V gave up 4 bases and J gave up 5 bases, with 12 bases separating them. CDR3 loop: CSVADGRHEQYF. Written as DNA, the CDR3 is TGCAGCGTTGCCGACGGCCGACACGAGCAGTACTTC.

The sample holds a few counts of this clonotype. The chain uses TRBV20-1 and TRBJ1-1; D is unresolved. V shed 7 bases and J shed 1 base, with 10 bases lying between them. The CDR3 spans 12 residues. Germline loops: CDR1 DFQATT, CDR2 SNEGSKA (reference sequence). The CDR3 protein is CSVLSGNTEAFF. The CDR3 DNA sequence: TGCAGTGTCCTTAGTGGGAACACTGAAGCTTTCTTT.

This clonotype came up a few times. The chain recombines TRBV25-1 with TRBJ1-1, with D possibly being TRBD1 (5 bases). This CDR3 is 15 amino acids long. Germline CDR1 reads MGHDK; CDR2 reads SYGVNS. Trimming removed 1 base at V and 7 bases at J, with 16 bases between. The CDR3 sequence: CASSESGRAEGEAFF. The CDR3 region has the DNA TGTGCCAGCAGTGAATCAGGCAGGGCTGAGGGTGAAGCTTTCTTT.

Remarks on this clonotype: This may arise from a read error, as a much more abundant clone is one base away. The rearrangement joins TRBV6-1 to TRBJ2-7; D possibly corresponds to TRBD1 (6 bases). This CDR3 is built from 15 residues. The germline gives CDR1 MNHNS, CDR2 SASEGT. V lost 5 bases and J 3 bases, leaving 17 bases between the germline ends. In DNA, the CDR3 is TGTGCCAGCAGTAGGGGAAACAGGGCGGGCTACGAGCAGTACTTC. Protein product: CASSRGNRAGYEQYF.

This clonotype was seen ten or more times. CDR3 DNA: TGTGCCAGCAGTTTACGGGTTGACGCTGAAGCTTTCTTT. Encoded protein: CASSLRVDAEAFF. This rearrangement joins TRBV12-3 or TRBV12-4 to TRBJ1-1; D call uncertain. The CDR3 sequence is 13 residues long. The V gene lost 2 bases and the J gene lost 6 bases, with 10 bases spanning the gap.